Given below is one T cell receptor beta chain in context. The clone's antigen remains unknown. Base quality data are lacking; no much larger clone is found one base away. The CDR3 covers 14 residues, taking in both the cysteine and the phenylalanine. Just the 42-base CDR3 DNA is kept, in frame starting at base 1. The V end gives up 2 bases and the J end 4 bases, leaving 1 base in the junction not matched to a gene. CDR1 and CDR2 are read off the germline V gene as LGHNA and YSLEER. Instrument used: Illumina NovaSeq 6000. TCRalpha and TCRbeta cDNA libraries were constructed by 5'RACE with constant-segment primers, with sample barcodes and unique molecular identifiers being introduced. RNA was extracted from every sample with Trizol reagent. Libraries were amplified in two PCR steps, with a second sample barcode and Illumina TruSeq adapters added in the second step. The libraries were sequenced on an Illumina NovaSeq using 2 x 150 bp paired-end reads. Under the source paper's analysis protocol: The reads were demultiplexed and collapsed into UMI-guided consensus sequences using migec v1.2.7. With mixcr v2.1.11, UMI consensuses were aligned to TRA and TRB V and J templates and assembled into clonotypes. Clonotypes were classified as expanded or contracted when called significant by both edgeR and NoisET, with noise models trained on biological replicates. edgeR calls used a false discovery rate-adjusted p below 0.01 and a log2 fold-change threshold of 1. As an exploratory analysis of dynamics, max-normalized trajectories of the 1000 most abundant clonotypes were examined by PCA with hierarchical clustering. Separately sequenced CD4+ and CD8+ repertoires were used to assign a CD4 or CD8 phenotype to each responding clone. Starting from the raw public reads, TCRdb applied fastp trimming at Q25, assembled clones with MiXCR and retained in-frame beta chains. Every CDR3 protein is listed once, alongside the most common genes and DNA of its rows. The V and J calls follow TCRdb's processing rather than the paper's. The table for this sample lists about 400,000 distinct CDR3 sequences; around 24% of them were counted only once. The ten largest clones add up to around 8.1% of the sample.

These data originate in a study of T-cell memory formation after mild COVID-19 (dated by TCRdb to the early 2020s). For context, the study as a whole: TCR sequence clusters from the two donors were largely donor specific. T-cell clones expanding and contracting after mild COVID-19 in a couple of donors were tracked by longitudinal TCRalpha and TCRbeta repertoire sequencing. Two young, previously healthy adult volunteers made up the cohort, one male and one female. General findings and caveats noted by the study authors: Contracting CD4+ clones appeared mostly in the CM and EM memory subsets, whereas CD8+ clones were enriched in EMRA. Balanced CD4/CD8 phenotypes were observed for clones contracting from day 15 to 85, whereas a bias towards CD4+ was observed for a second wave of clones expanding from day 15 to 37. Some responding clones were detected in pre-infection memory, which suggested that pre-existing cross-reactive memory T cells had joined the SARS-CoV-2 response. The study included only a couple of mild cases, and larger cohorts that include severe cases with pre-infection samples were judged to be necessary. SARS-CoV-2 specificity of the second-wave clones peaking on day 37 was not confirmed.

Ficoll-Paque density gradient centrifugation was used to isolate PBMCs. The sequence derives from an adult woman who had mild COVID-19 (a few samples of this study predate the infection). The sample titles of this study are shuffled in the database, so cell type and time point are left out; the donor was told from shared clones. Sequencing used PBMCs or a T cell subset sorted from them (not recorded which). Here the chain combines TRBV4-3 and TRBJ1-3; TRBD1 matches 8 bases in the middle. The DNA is TGCGCCAGCAGCCAACGGACAGGGGGAAACACCATATATTTT. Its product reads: CASSQRTGGNTIYF.